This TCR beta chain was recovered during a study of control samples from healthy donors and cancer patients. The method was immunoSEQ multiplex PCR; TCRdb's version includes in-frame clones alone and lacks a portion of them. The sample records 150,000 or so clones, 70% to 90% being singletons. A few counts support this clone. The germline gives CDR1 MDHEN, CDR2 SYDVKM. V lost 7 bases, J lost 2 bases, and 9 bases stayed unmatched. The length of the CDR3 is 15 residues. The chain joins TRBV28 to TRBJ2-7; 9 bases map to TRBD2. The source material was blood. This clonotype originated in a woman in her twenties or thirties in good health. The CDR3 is CASTPPGLATYEQYF. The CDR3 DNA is TGTGCCAGCACCCCCCCCGGACTAGCGACCTACGAGCAGTACTTC.